One and the same sample provided the 3 T cell receptor beta chains below, sequenced in a study of identical twins. TCRdb passed the 5' RACE reads through MiXCR, listing each CDR3 protein once. The data hold more than 1.5 million distinct CDR3 sequences, with about 32% observed a single time. Sequencing was carried out using cord blood. All receptors derive from a newborn girl in good health.

The chain recombines TRBV20-1 with TRBJ2-4; the match to TRBD2 covers 10 bases. V was pared by 1 base and J by 1 base, with 4 bases of the junction left unmatched. The CDR3 covers 16 residues. CDR1 DFQATT and CDR2 SNEGSKA come from the germline V gene (reference sequence). This chain's CDR3 is CSARVGAGGAKNIQYF. DNA for the CDR3: TGCAGTGCTAGAGTGGGAGCGGGGGGGGCCAAAAACATTCAGTACTTC.

The chain couples TRBV12-3 or TRBV12-4 to TRBJ2-3; 9 positions agree with TRBD2. The CDR3 covers 16 residues. V lost 4 bases, J lost 4 bases, and 9 bases stayed unmatched. CDR3 coding DNA: TGTGCCAGCAGTTCTCCTAGCGGGGCCCTCGCAGATACGCAGTATTTT. Amino acids: CASSSPSGALADTQYF.

The chain recombines TRBV20-1 with TRBJ2-2; D uncertain. The ends were cut back, 3 bases at V and 9 bases at J, with 8 bases in the middle. The CDR3 totals 11 residues. CDR1 and CDR2 from the germline V gene are DFQATT and SNEGSKA (reference sequence). CDR3 sequence: CSASGIRELFF. DNA of the CDR3: TGCAGTGCTAGTGGGATTAGGGAGCTGTTTTTT.